The entry below describes one TCR beta chain. Its specificity is unknown. CDR1 and CDR2 from the germline V gene are SGHVS and FNYEAQ. Trimming stripped 5 bases from V and 6 bases from J, with 11 bases between. The CDR3 is made up of 12 amino acids. This sample is part of a study of STAT5B mutations in CD4+ large granular lymphocyte leukemia. General study points: Top patient clones used TRBV06 genes more often: 8/27 versus 2/35 in controls.

The protocol was immunoSEQ multiplex PCR, while the TCRdb copy is restricted to in-frame clones and leaves out a portion. The profile shows approximately 4,500 clones, around four fifths of them singletons. Specimen: PBMCs. V usage is TRBV7-6 and J usage is TRBJ2-7; no clear D gene. This clonotype originated in a man between 70 and 80 years old with CD4+ T-cell large granular lymphocyte leukemia. The CDR3 is CASSPHGGEQYF. CDR3 in DNA: TGTGCCAGCAGCCCCCACGGCGGCGAGCAGTACTTC.